This TCR beta chain derives from a study of T cells after posttransplantation cyclophosphamide. The study's findings and limits: Blood and skin or GI T cell repertoires showed limited TRB overlap. After PTCy, TRB diversity resembled that of CNI/methotrexate controls.

This table comes from immunoSEQ multiplex PCR, and its TCRdb copy is limited to in-frame clones, with some not included. The table records 10,000 to 15,000 clones without singletons, the ten largest covering about 7.3%. The CDR3 is 17 amino acids. From germline, CDR1 is SGHNT and CDR2 YENEEA. With 5 bases removed from V and 4 bases from J, the gap between germline ends came to 21 bases. This clone occurred many times. No antigen is known for it. This chain connects TRBV11-3 to TRBJ2-1; possible D gene TRBD2, 5 bases. The sample comprised PBMCs. This receptor was taken from a woman between 40 and 55 years old in good health, CMV-negative, and a related stem cell transplant donor. The CDR3 DNA is TGTGCCAGCAGCGCCCTTAGCGTGCGCGTATTGTACAATGAGCAGTTCTTC. Translation: CASSALSVRVLYNEQFF.